This entry concerns a single TCR beta chain. Antigen: not known. TCRdb reanalyzed the PCR reads via MiXCR. Here the sample spans 36,000 or so clones, around 31% being singletons. Thyroid surgery was performed in patients who had received no treatment beforehand. The sample belongs to a study of metastatic and nonmetastatic thyroid tumors. Study observations and caveats: For both blood and tumor, malignant thyroid tumors reportedly showed significantly higher TCR beta diversity than benign nodules did.

CDR1 and CDR2 from the germline V gene are SGHAT and FQNNGV. The V gene lost 0 bases and the J gene lost 4 bases, with 10 bases spanning the gap. The length of the CDR3 is 15 residues. The sample was tumor tissue. The chain has TRBV11-2 and TRBJ2-1, with D possibly being TRBD1 or TRBD2 (5 bases each). The source is a female donor with papillary thyroid cancer or a benign thyroid nodule (not recorded which). Some clones in this sample may be carry-over from other donors' samples. CDR3 nucleotides: TGTGCCAGCAGCTTAGAGGGGGTGACTTACAATGAGCAGTTCTTC. Amino acids: CASSLEGVTYNEQFF.